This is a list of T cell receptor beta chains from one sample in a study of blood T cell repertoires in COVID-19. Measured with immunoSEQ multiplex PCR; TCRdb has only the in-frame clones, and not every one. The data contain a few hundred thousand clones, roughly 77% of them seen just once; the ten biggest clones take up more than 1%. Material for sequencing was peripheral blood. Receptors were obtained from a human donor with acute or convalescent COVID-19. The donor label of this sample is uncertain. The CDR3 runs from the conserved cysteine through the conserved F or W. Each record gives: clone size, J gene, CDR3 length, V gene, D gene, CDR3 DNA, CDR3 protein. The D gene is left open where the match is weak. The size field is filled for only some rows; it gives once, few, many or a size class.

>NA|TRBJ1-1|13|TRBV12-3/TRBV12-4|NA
TGTGCCAGCAGTTCCCTCCACGGCACTGAAGCTTTCTTT
CASSSLHGTEAFF
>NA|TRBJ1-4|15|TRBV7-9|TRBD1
TGTGCCAGCAGCGCGGGGGACAGGGAGAATGAAAAACTGTTTTTT
CASSAGDRENEKLFF
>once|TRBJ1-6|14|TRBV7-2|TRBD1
TGTGCCAGCCTGGGGTCGGGACAGGGAACACGCCTCCACTTT
CASLGSGQGTRLHF
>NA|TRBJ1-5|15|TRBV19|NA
TGTGCCAGCGGTTTTTTTTTGGGCTTACCTCAGCCCCAGCATTTT
CASGFFLGLPQPQHF
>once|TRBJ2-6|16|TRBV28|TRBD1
TGTGCCAGCAGTCTTCAGGGGGCCTCCGGGGCCAACGTCCTGACTTTC
CASSLQGASGANVLTF
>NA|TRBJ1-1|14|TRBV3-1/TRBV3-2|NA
TGTGCCAGCAGCCACGCCGCGAGGAACACTGAAGCTTTCTTT
CASSHAARNTEAFF
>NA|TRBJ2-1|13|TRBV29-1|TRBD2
TGCAGCGTTGTTGCGGGGGGCCACAATGAGCAGTTCTTC
CSVVAGGHNEQFF
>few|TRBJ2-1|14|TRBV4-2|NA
TGTGCCAGCAGCCACGCGGGGCCGGGGAATGAGCAGTTCTTC
CASSHAGPGNEQFF
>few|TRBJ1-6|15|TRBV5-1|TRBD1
TGCGCCAGCAGCTCGGGACAGACAGATAATTCACCCCTCCACTTT
CASSSGQTDNSPLHF
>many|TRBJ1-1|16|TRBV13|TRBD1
TGTGCCAGCAACCTCCGGGACAGCTCCATGAACACTGAAGCTTTCTTT
CASNLRDSSMNTEAFF
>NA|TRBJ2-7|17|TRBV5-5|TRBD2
TGTGCCAGCAGCCTCCGGCCATGGGGAGGGAACTCCTACGAGCAGTACTTC
CASSLRPWGGNSYEQYF
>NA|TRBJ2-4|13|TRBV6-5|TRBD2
TGTGCCAGCAGCGCGGGGGAAGAAAACATTCAGTACTTC
CASSAGEENIQYF
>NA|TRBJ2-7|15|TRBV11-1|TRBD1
TGTGCCAGCAGCGGAGTGGACAGGGGTTTGTACGAGCAGTACTTC
CASSGVDRGLYEQYF
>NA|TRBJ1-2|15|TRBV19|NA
TGTGCCAGTAATTCAAGACAAGGGGCTAACTATGGCTACACCTTC
CASNSRQGANYGYTF